This T cell receptor beta chain was sequenced in a study of blood T cell repertoires in COVID-19 (dated by TCRdb to about 2020). A note on the overall study: Samples covering the acute and convalescent phases of COVID-19 were provided by collaborators in the United States, Italy and Spain. The prospective study material was composed of cDNA or gDNA derived from T cells, B-cell-depleted T cells, or PBMCs. Deeply sampled blood TCRbeta repertoires from subjects exposed to, actively infected with, or recovered from COVID-19 were included in the dataset. The repertoires were made available in a free public database intended to serve as a resource for research on the immune response to SARS-CoV-2. Samples were obtained from the ongoing ImmuneRACE study (first 160 participants) and from roughly 1,300 subjects provided by 6 global collaborators. Nearly every sample came with metadata listing a de-identified subject ID, COVID-19 status, age in years and sex. HLA class I and class II types, where available, came from metadata supplied by the sample provider rather than from assay-based typing.

Concerning this clone itself: Which antigen it targets is not known. Base quality data are lacking; no much larger clone is found one base away.

There are 13 amino acids in the CDR3, from cysteine to phenylalanine inclusive. Only the CDR3 region is kept as DNA, spanning 39 bases read in frame from base 1. V is cut by 8 bases and J by 3 bases, and the space between the germline ends is 10 bases. Reading the germline V gene (reference sequence) gives CDR1 LGHDT and CDR2 YNNKEL. TCRbeta CDR3 regions were amplified from genomic DNA using the immunoSEQ Assay, a bias-controlled multiplex PCR. The authors' analysis ran thus. Nucleated cell counts per sample were estimated from amplification of reference gene primers within the assay. To quantify the absolute abundance of each unique TCRbeta CDR3 rearrangement, sequence reads were collapsed and filtered. For each sample, productive Simpson clonality was calculated as the square root of Simpson's diversity index over productive rearrangements. TCRdb took this table from immuneACCESS and kept in-frame rearrangements with V and J called. Such tables lack part of the clones; where checked against another copy, unresolved V genes explain under half of the gap, and the rest is unexplained. That table supplies the V and J calls and clone size; D and trimming were determined from the DNA. This sample lists around 380,000 clones; about 89% were detected once. The top ten clones comprise 1.3% of the sample.

Study-wide conclusions, independent of this receptor: The quantity of clinical and demographic metadata differed by source and by participant and was supplied without curation.

In the prospective study, participants were roughly 18 to 100 years old, resided in about 25 geographic areas of the United States, and were enrolled through a virtual design. In the prospective study, cohorts were assigned on the basis of participant-reported clinical history obtained from a screening survey and a study questionnaire. For ImmuneRACE Cohort 3, a participant was defined as recovered based on two consecutive negative NP/OP PCR tests, clearance by a healthcare professional, or resolution of symptoms. In the prospective study, whole blood, serum and a nasopharyngeal or oropharyngeal swab were collected from each participant by mobile phlebotomists. Over an approximately 2-month period, participants in the prospective study had the option of providing additional blood draws and questionnaires. Prospective study blood samples were shipped either frozen or at room temperature before DNA extraction.

The receptor comes from a man between 25 and 39 years old who had recovered from COVID-19. The V and J genes are TRBV3-1 (or the pseudogene TRBV3-2) and TRBJ2-2; TRBD1 might be the D gene, on 6 matching bases. The sample taken for sequencing was PBMCs or T cells enriched from blood (not recorded which). Here the CDR3 is given as CASRDTYTGELFF. The DNA sequence is TGTGCCAGCCGGGACACATACACCGGGGAGCTGTTTTTT.